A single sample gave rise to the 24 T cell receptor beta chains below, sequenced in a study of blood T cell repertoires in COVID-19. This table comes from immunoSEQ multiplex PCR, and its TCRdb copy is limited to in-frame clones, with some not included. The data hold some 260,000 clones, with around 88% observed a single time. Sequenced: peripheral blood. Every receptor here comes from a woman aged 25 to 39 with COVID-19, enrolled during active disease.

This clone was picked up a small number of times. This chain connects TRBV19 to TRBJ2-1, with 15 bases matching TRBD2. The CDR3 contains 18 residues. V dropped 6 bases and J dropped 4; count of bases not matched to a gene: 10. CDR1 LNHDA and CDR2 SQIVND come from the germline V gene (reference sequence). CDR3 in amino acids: CASRRGLAGGPFYNEQFF. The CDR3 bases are TGTGCCAGTAGAAGAGGACTAGCGGGAGGGCCTTTTTACAATGAGCAGTTCTTC.

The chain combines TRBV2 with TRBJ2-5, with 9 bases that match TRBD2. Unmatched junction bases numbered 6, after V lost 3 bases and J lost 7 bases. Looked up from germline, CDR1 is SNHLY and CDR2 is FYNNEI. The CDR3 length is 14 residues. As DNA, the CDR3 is TGTGCCAGCAGTGAGGGGCGGGAGGGTAGGACCCAGTACTTC. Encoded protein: CASSEGREGRTQYF.

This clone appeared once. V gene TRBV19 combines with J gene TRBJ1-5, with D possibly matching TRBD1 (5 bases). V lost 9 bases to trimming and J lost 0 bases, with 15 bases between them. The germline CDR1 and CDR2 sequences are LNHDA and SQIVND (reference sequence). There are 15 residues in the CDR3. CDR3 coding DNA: TGTGCCAGCCGGGCGGGGCAGTATAGCAATCAGCCCCAGCATTTT. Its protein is CASRAGQYSNQPQHF.

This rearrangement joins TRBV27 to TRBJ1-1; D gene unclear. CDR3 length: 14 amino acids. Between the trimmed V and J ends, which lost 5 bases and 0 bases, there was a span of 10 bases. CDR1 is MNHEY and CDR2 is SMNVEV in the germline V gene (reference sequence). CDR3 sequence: CASSPGLMNTEAFF. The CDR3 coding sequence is TGTGCCAGCAGTCCTGGACTTATGAACACTGAAGCTTTCTTT.

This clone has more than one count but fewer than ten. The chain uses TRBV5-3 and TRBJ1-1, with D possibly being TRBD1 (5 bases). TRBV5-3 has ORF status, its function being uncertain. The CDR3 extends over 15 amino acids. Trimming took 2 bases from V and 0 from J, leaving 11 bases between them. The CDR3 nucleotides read TGTGCCAGAAGCTTCGTAGGACACATGAACACTGAAGCTTTCTTT. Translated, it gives CARSFVGHMNTEAFF.

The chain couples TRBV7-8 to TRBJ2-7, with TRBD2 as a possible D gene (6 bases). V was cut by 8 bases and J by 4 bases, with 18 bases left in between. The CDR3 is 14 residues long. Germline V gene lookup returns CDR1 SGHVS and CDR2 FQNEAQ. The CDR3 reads CASQGEEGRYEQYV. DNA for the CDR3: TGTGCCAGCCAAGGGGAGGAGGGTAGATACGAGCAGTACGTC.

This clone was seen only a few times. The CDR3 DNA reads as TGCGCCAGCAGCCTAGCCGGGACAGGGTTGAAAGTTGGAGAAAAACTGTTTTTT. Protein product: CASSLAGTGLKVGEKLFF. The chain joins TRBV4-1 to TRBJ1-4, with 9 bases matching TRBD1. Germline assignment: CDR1 MGHRA and CDR2 YSYEKL. V gave up 4 bases and J gave up 8 bases; unmatched junction bases: 17. The CDR3 length is 18 residues.

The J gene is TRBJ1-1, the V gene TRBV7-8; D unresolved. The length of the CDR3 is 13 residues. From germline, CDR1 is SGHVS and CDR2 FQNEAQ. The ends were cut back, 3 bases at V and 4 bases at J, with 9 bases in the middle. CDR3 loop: CASSLAEGTEAFF. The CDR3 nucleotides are TGTGCCAGCAGCTTGGCGGAGGGCACTGAAGCTTTCTTT.

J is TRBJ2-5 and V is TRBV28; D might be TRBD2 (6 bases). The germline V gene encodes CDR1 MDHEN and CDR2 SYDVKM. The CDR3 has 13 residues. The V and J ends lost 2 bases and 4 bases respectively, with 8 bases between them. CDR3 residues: CASSLAGSETQYF. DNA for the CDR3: TGTGCCAGCAGTTTAGCGGGGTCAGAGACCCAGTACTTC.

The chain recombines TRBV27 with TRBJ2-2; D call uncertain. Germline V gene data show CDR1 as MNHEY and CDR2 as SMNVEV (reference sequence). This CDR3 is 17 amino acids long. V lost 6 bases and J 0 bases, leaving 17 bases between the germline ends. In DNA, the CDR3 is TGTGCCAGCAGAAGTATACCGACAACGGCGAACACCGGGGAGCTGTTTTTT. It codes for CASRSIPTTANTGELFF.

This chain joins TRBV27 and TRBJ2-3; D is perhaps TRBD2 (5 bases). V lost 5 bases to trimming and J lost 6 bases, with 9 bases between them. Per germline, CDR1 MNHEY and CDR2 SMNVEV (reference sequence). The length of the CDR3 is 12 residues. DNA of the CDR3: TGTGCCAGCAGTCGACTACCGGATACGCAGTATTTT. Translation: CASSRLPDTQYF.

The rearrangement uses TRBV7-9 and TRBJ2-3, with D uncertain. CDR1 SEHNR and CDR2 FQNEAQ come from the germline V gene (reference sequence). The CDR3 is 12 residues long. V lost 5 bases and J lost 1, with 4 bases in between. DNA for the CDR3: TGTGCCAGCAGCACACGCACAGATACGCAGTATTTT. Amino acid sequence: CASSTRTDTQYF.

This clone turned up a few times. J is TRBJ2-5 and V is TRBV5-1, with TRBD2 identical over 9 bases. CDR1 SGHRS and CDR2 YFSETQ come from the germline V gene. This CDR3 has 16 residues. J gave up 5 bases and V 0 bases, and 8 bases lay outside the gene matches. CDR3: CASSLAAGGEAETQYF. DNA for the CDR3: TGCGCCAGCAGCTTGGCCGCGGGAGGGGAGGCGGAGACCCAGTACTTC.

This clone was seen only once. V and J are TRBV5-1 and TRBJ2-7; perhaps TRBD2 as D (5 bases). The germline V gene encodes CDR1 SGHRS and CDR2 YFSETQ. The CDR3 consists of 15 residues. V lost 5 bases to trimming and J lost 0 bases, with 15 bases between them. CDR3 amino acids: CASRVAEVNSYEQYF. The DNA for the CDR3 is TGCGCCAGCAGGGTTGCGGAGGTCAACTCCTACGAGCAGTACTTC.

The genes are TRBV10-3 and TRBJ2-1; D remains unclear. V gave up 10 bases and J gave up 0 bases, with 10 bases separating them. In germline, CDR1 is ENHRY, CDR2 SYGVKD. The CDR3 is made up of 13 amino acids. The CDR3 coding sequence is TGTGCCACCGTTCCTAGCTCCTACAATGAGCAGTTCTTC. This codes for CATVPSSYNEQFF.

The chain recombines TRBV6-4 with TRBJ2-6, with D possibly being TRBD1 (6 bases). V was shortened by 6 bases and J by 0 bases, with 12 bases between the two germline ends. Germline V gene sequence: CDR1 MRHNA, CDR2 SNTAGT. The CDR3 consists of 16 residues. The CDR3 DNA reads TGTGCCAGCAGGGGTCGGGACACCTCTGGGGCCAACGTCCTGACTTTC. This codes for CASRGRDTSGANVLTF.

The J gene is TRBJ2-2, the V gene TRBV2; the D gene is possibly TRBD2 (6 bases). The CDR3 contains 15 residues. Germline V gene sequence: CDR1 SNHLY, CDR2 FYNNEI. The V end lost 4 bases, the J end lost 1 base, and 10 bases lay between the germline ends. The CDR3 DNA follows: TGTGCCAGCAGTGTGGAGGGTCGGAACACCGGGGAGCTGTTTTTT. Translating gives CASSVEGRNTGELFF.

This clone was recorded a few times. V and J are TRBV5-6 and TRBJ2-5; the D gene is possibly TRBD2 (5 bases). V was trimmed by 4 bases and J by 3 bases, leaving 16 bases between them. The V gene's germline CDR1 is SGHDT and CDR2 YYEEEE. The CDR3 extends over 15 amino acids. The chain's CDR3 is CASSVLGVEKETQYF. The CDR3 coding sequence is TGTGCCAGCAGCGTACTAGGAGTGGAGAAAGAGACCCAGTACTTC.

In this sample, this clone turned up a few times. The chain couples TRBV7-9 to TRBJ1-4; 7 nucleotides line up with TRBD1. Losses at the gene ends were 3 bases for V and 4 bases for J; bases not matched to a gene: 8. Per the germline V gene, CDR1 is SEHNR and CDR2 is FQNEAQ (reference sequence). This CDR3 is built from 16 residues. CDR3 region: CASSFSRTGGNEKLFF. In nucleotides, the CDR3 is TGTGCCAGCAGCTTTTCCAGGACAGGCGGTAATGAAAAACTGTTTTTT.

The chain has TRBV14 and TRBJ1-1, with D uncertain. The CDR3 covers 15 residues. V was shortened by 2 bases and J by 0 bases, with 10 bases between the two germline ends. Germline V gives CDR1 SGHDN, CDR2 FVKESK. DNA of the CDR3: TGTGCCAGCAGCCAACCTTTCACAGTGAACACTGAAGCTTTCTTT. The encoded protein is CASSQPFTVNTEAFF.

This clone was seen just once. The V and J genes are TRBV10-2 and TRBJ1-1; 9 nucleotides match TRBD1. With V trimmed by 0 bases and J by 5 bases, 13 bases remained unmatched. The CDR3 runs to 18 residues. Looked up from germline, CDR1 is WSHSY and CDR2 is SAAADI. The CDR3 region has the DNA TGCGCCAGCAGTGAGTCGGGATATGGGACAGGGAGAGGAACTGAAGCTTTCTTT. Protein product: CASSESGYGTGRGTEAFF.

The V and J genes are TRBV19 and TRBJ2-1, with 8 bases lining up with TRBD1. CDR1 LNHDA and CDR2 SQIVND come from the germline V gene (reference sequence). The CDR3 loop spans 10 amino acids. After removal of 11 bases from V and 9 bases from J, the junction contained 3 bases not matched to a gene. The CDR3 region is CAGQGTEQFF. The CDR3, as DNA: TGTGCCGGACAGGGCACTGAGCAGTTCTTC.

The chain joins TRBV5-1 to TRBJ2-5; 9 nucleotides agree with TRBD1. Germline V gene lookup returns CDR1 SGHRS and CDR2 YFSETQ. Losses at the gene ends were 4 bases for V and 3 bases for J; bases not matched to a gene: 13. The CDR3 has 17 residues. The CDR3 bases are TGCGCCAGCAGCCCCAGATACGCTTGGACAGGGGAAGAGACCCAGTACTTC. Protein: CASSPRYAWTGEETQYF.

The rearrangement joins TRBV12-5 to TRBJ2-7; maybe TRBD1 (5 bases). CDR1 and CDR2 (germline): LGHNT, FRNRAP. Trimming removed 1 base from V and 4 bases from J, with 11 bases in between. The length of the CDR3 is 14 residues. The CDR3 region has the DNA TGTGCTAGTGGTTTGGAAGGACACTTTTACGAGCAGTACGTC. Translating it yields CASGLEGHFYEQYV.